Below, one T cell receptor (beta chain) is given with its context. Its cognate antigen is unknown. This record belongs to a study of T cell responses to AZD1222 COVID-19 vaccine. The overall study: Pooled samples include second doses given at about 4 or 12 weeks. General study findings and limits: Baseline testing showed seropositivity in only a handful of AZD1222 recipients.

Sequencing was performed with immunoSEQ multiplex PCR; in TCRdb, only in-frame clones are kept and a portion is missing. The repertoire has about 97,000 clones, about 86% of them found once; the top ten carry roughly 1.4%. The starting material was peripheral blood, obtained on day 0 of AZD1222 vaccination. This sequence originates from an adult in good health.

The CDR3 region is CASSLRGYDEAFF. The CDR3 DNA reads as TGTGCCAGCAGTTTAAGAGGATATGATGAAGCTTTCTTT. The chain is built from TRBV6-2 or TRBV6-3 and TRBJ1-1; D not certain. V was trimmed by 4 bases and J by 7 bases, leaving 13 bases between them. The CDR3 is 13 amino acids. Germline CDR1 MNHEY, CDR2 SVGEGT.